The 12 T cell receptor beta chains below were found in one sample sequenced in a study of cytomegalovirus exposure and HLA in healthy donors. Produced via immunoSEQ multiplex PCR; TCRdb's table is partial and in-frame only. This table holds 65,000 to 95,000 clones, approximately 96% found once. The sample was PBMCs. The receptor set was obtained from a man younger than 35 in good health and CMV-seronegative.

The chain combines TRBV27 with TRBJ2-7; 7 positions agree with TRBD1. V lost 7 bases and J lost 3; bases outside the gene matches: 9. Germline V gene data show CDR1 as MNHEY and CDR2 as SMNVEV (reference sequence). The CDR3 consists of 14 residues. The CDR3 bases are TGTGCCAGCATGAATCTGGGACAGCTCTACGAGCAGTACTTC. Protein sequence: CASMNLGQLYEQYF.

The rearrangement joins TRBV7-9 to TRBJ1-3, with no clear D. CDR1 SEHNR and CDR2 FQNEAQ come from the germline V gene (reference sequence). CDR3 size: 16 residues. V was cut by 5 bases and J by 0 bases, with 14 bases left in between. CDR3 nucleotide sequence: TGTGCCAGCAGCCCCTGGGCCTTAGACTCTGGAAACACCATATATTTT. Amino acids: CASSPWALDSGNTIYF.

This chain connects TRBV4-1 to TRBJ2-7; D is unclear. Trimming took off 1 base at V and 5 bases at J, with 12 bases between the two ends. CDR3 length: 14 residues. Germline V CDR1 and CDR2: MGHRA, YSYEKL. CDR3 coding DNA: TGCGCCAGCAGCCAAGTCTCCCCGGTGGACGAGCAGTACTTC. Translating it yields CASSQVSPVDEQYF.

The rearrangement uses TRBV19 and TRBJ1-3; TRBD1 matches at 7 bases. The CDR3 is 16 residues long. Per the germline V gene, CDR1 is LNHDA and CDR2 is SQIVND (reference sequence). With V trimmed by 1 base and J by 2 bases, 5 bases remained unmatched. CDR3 loop: CASSIGQGGTGNTIYF. Here the CDR3 DNA reads TGTGCCAGTAGTATAGGACAGGGAGGAACTGGAAACACCATATATTTT.

V is TRBV28 and J is TRBJ1-5; D uncertain. Germline V lookup: CDR1 MDHEN, CDR2 SYDVKM. This CDR3 is 15 amino acids long. The V gene lost 1 base and the J gene lost 5 bases, with 12 bases spanning the gap. The CDR3 DNA is TGTGCCAGCAGTTTATCGCCGCCTTCGGATCAGCCCCAGCATTTT. It yields the protein CASSLSPPSDQPQHF. Drawing the rest from reference TRBV28 and TRBJ1-5, the complete variable domain is DVKVTQSSRYLVKRTGEKVFLECVQDMDHENMFWYRQDPGLGLRLIYFSYDVKMKEKGDIPEGYSVSREKKERFSLILESASTNQTSMYLCASSLSPPSDQPQHFGDGTRLSIL.

The genes are TRBV10-3 and TRBJ2-3; TRBD2 matches 11 bases. CDR1 and CDR2 from the germline V gene are ENHRY and SYGVKD. The CDR3 is 16 amino acids. With V trimmed by 7 bases and J by 7 bases, 13 bases remained unmatched. The CDR3 region has the DNA TGTGCCATCATCACCGTAGCGGGGGGGCCCCTCAATACGCAGTATTTT. Translating it yields CAIITVAGGPLNTQYF.

J is TRBJ1-4 and V is TRBV5-1, with D tentatively TRBD1 (6 bases). Per germline, CDR1 SGHRS and CDR2 YFSETQ. The CDR3 spans 16 residues. The ends were cut back, 4 bases at V and 5 bases at J, with 18 bases in the middle. CDR3 region: CASSPGGAGVNEKLFF. The CDR3 DNA reads as TGCGCCAGCAGCCCGGGGGGGGCAGGGGTGAATGAAAAACTGTTTTTT.

The chain is built from TRBV4-1 and TRBJ1-1; D is unresolved. CDR3 size: 15 residues. CDR1 and CDR2 (germline): MGHRA, YSYEKL. V lost 3 bases and J 0 bases, leaving 11 bases between the germline ends. The CDR3 protein is CASSQSETVNTEAFF. CDR3 nucleotides: TGCGCCAGCAGCCAGAGCGAGACGGTGAACACTGAAGCTTTCTTT.

V gene TRBV18 combines with J gene TRBJ1-1; TRBD1 matches 8 bases. CDR3 length: 13 amino acids. The trim removed 3 bases at V and 10 bases at J, leaving 7 bases unmatched. Per germline, CDR1 KGHSH and CDR2 LQKENI. CDR3 DNA sequence: TGTGCCAGCTCACCTACTTCCACAGGGGGAGCTTTCTTT. Amino acid sequence: CASSPTSTGGAFF.

V and J are TRBV29-1 and TRBJ2-1, with D possibly being TRBD1 (5 bases). Germline lookup yields CDR1 SQVTM and CDR2 ANQGSEA. This CDR3 comprises 14 residues. V dropped 4 bases and J dropped 0 bases, with 10 bases sitting between them. Written as DNA, the CDR3 is TGCAGCGTTGTTTCCCAGGGCTCCTACAATGAGCAGTTCTTC. This gives the protein CSVVSQGSYNEQFF.

The chain joins TRBV5-1 to TRBJ2-1; no clear D gene. The CDR3 runs 12 residues. CDR1 is SGHRS and CDR2 is YFSETQ in the germline V gene. V lost 2 bases to trimming and J lost 5 bases, with 5 bases between them. The CDR3 DNA follows: TGCGCCAGCAGCTTACCGGACAATGAGCAGTTCTTC. Its protein is CASSLPDNEQFF. The full variable domain, rest sourced from reference TRBV5-1 and TRBJ2-1, is KAGVTQTPRYLIKTRGQQVTLSCSPISGHRSVSWYQQTPGQGLQFLFEYFSETQRNKGNFPGRFSGRQFSNSRSEMNVSTLELGDSALYLCASSLPDNEQFFGPGTRLTVL.

CDR3 nucleotides: TGTGCCAGCAGCCCGGACTCTCGGGCTGGAAACACCATATATTTT. Protein sequence: CASSPDSRAGNTIYF. The J gene is TRBJ1-3, the V gene TRBV7-2; D remains unclear. The CDR3 extends over 15 amino acids. V was clipped by 5 bases and J by 2 bases, with 13 bases between them. Germline-derived CDR1 and CDR2 are SGHTA and FQGNSA.